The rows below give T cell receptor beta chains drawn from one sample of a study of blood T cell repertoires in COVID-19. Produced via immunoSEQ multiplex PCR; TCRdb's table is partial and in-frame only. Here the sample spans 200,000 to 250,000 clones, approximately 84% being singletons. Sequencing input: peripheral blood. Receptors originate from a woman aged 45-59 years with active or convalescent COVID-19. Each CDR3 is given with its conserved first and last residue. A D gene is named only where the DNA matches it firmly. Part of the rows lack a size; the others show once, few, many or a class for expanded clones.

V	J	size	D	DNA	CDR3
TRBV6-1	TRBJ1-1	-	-	TGTGCCAGCAGTGAAGTAAAAGGGGGCACTGAAGCTTTCTTT	CASSEVKGGTEAFF
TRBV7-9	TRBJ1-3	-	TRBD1	TGTGCCAGCAGCCGGACAGGGACTGGAAACACCATATATTTT	CASSRTGTGNTIYF
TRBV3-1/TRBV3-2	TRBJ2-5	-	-	TGTGCCAGCAGCCCGGGGGGCGGAGAGACCCAGTACTTC	CASSPGGGETQYF
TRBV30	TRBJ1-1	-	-	TGTGCCTGGCTTACAGGGTACACTGAAGCTTTCTTT	CAWLTGYTEAFF
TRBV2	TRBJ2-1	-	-	TGTGCCAGCTCCCAGGACTACGGATACAATGAGCAGTTCTTC	CASSQDYGYNEQFF
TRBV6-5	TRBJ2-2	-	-	TGTGCCAGCATCAGGCAGGCAAGGAACACCGGGGAGCTGTTTTTT	CASIRQARNTGELFF
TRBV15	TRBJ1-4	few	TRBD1	TGTGCCACCAGCAGAGATGTTCAGGGGGCAGGTGAAAAACTGTTTTTT	CATSRDVQGAGEKLFF
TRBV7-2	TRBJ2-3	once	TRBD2	TGTGCCAGCAGCCCGCGGACTAGCGGGGGCACAGATACGCAGTATTTT	CASSPRTSGGTDTQYF
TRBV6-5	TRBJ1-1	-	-	TGTGCCAGCAATCCAGGGGTAGGGCTCACTGAAGCTTTCTTT	CASNPGVGLTEAFF
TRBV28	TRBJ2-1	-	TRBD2	TGTGCCAGCAGACCCTCCTCTAGCGGGTGGTACGATGAGCAGTTCTTC	CASRPSSSGWYDEQFF
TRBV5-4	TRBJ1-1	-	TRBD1	TGTGCCAGCAGCTCGCCACCTCCGGGACAGGTCGCTGAAGCTTTCTTT	CASSSPPPGQVAEAFF
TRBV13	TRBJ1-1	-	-	TGTGCCAGCAGCTTATCCCAGCGACAGGTTAGAGGCACTGAAGCTTTCTTT	CASSLSQRQVRGTEAFF
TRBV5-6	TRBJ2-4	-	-	TGTGCCAGCAGCACCTCCCCCGCAGTAAACATTCAGTACTTC	CASSTSPAVNIQYF
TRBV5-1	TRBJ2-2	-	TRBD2	TGCGCCAGCAGCGGTCGGGGAGGGCCCACCGGGGAGCTGTTTTTT	CASSGRGGPTGELFF
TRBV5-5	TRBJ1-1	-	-	TGTGCCAGCAGCTACTCTAACACTGAAGCTTTCTTT	CASSYSNTEAFF
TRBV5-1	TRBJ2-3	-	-	TGCGCCAGCAGCTTGTTCACAATAAGCACAGATACGCAGTATTTT	CASSLFTISTDTQYF
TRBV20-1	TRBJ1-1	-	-	TGCAGTGCTAGTAGGGGCGGGGTCACTGAAGCTTTCTTT	CSASRGGVTEAFF
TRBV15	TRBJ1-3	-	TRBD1	TGTGCCACCAGCAGGGGGACAGTCCCCTCTGGAAACACCATATATTTT	CATSRGTVPSGNTIYF
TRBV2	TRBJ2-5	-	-	TGTGCCAGCAGTGAACAGGGAGGGACCCAGTACTTC	CASSEQGGTQYF
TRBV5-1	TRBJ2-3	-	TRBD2	TGCGCCAGCAGAGTTAGCGGGGGGGCCGTAGATACGCAGTATTTT	CASRVSGGAVDTQYF
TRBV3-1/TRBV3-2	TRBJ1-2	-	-	TGTGCCAGCAGCCCGCTAACAGGGAGCTATGGCTACACCTTC	CASSPLTGSYGYTF
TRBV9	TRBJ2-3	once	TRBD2	TGTGCCAGCAGCGTAGGGACTAGTTTCACAGATACGCAGTATTTT	CASSVGTSFTDTQYF
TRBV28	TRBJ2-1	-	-	TGTGCCAGCAGTCGCTACAATGAGCAGTTCTTC	CASSRYNEQFF
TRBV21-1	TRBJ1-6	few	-	TGTGCCAGCTGGGGACGGGGAGGGTATAATTCACCCCTCCACTTT	CASWGRGGYNSPLHF
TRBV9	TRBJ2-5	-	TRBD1	TGTGCCAGCAGCCCCGGGACAGGGGCTCGGGAGACCCAGTACTTC	CASSPGTGARETQYF
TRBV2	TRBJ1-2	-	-	TGTGCCAGCAGGGAGACAGGAAGCCTCTATGGCTACACCTTC	CASRETGSLYGYTF
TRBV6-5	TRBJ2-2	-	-	TGTGCCAGCAGTTACGGCCCCAGCACCGGGGAGCTGTTTTTT	CASSYGPSTGELFF
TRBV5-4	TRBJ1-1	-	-	TGTGCCAGCAGCTATGGGGCCCCTGAAGCTTTCTTT	CASSYGAPEAFF
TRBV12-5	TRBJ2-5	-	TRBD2	TGTGCTAGTGGTCTATCCGGGGGGGGAGAGACCCAGTACTTC	CASGLSGGGETQYF
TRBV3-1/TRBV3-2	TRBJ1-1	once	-	TGTGCCAGCAGCCAAGGTTATGAAGCTTTCTTT	CASSQGYEAFF
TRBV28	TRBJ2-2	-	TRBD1	TGTGCCAGCAGCAGACTCGGGACAGCGAACACCGGGGAGCTGTTTTTT	CASSRLGTANTGELFF
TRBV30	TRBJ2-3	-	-	TGTGCCTGGAGTGTGACAGGCACAGATACGCAGTATTTT	CAWSVTGTDTQYF
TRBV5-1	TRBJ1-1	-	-	TGCGCCAGCAGCAATGGACAACCGAACACTGAAGCTTTCTTT	CASSNGQPNTEAFF
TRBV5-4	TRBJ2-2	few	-	TGTGCCAGCAGCTTGGATAAGCGGGCCGGGGAGCTGTTTTTT	CASSLDKRAGELFF
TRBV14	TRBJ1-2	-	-	TGTGCCAGCAGCCAAGAAACAGGGTTCCAACATGGCTACACCTTC	CASSQETGFQHGYTF
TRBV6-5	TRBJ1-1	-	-	TGTGCCAGCAGGGCTCCCGGGGACACTGAAGCTTTCTTT	CASRAPGDTEAFF
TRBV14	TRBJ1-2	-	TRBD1	TGTGCCAGCAGCCAAGCTGACAGGGGGTATGGCTACACCTTC	CASSQADRGYGYTF
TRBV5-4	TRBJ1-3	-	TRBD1	TGTGCCAGCAGCGCGCGACAGGGGGTGGACTCTGGAAACACCATATATTTT	CASSARQGVDSGNTIYF
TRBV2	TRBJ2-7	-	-	TGTGCCAGCAGACCCGCGGAGGTAGGGGAGCAGTACTTC	CASRPAEVGEQYF
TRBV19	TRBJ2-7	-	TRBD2	TGTGCCAGTAGCGGGACTACCTACGAGCAGTACTTC	CASSGTTYEQYF
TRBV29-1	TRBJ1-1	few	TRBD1	TGCAGCGTTAAGAGGGGGACAGGGGATGCTTTCTTT	CSVKRGTGDAFF
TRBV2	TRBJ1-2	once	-	TGTGCCAGCAGTTCAGGGAAAGGCTACACCTTC	CASSSGKGYTF
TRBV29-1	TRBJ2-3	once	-	TGCAGCGTTGAGAAGGAGGGTAGGGATACGCAGTATTTT	CSVEKEGRDTQYF
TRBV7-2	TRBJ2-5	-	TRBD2	TGTGCCAGCAGCAGGCGGGGGGCCCAAGAGACCCAGTACTTC	CASSRRGAQETQYF
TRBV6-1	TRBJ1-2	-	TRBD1	TGTGCCAGCAGTGAAGAGGCAGGGGGTTACTATGGCTACACCTTC	CASSEEAGGYYGYTF
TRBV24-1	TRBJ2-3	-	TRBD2	TGTGCCACCTCGGGAGGGCCTGTCGGAGATACGCAGTATTTT	CATSGGPVGDTQYF
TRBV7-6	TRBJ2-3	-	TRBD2	TGTGCCAGCAGCTTATATCCTAGCGGGGGGGCAACAGATACGCAGTATTTT	CASSLYPSGGATDTQYF
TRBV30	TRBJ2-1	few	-	TGTGCCTGGAGTGTTGGCTGGGCAGGGAAGGTGGATGAGCAGTTCTTC	CAWSVGWAGKVDEQFF
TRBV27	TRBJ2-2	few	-	TGTGCCAGCAAACCCGGGTTCCCCACCGGGGAGCTGTTTTTT	CASKPGFPTGELFF
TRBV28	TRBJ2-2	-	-	TGTGCCAGCAGTTTTTCAGGCAGGGCGAACACCGGGGAGCTGTTTTTT	CASSFSGRANTGELFF
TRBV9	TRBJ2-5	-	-	TGTGCCAGCAGCGCCCTACTAAGCGGTCTGGGGACCCAGTACTTC	CASSALLSGLGTQYF
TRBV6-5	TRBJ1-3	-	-	TGTGCCAGCAGTTACGGAGCTGGAAACACCATATATTTT	CASSYGAGNTIYF
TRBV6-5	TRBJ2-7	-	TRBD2	TGTGCCAGCAGTTTTCCGACTAGCGGGAGAGCCGAGCAGTACTTC	CASSFPTSGRAEQYF